This entry features one T cell receptor beta chain sequence. The CDR3 length is 16 residues. V lost 3 bases and J lost 3; bases outside the gene matches: 9. Germline CDR1 MNHEY, CDR2 SMNVEV (reference sequence). This sample is drawn from a study of T cell changes during pregnancy in multiple sclerosis. Profiled with immunoSEQ multiplex PCR; TCRdb holds only in-frame clones, not every one. The table lists almost 20,000 clones, 88% of them singletons, with around 20% in the top ten. Here the sequenced sample was CD8+ T cells from peripheral blood mononuclear cells, taken after pregnancy. The rearrangement joins TRBV27 to TRBJ2-7, with 9 bases lining up with TRBD2. The receptor's source is a female donor in good health, enrolled as a control in a pregnancy study. In DNA form, the CDR3 reads TGTGCCAGCAGTTTTCGGGCTAGCGGGGCTCTCTACGAGCAGTACTTC. This translates into CASSFRASGALYEQYF.